This T cell receptor (beta chain) comes out of a study of cytomegalovirus exposure and HLA in healthy donors. With 3 bases clipped from V and 0 bases from J, the junction kept 7 bases outside the gene matches. The CDR3 is 18 residues long. Germline CDR1 SGHRS, CDR2 YFSETQ. Use of 60 Vbeta and 13 Jbeta primers characterized the PCR. Data came from immunoSEQ multiplex PCR; TCRdb stores just in-frame clones and leaves some out. The data hold fewer than 110,000 clones, with approximately 66% observed a single time. This chain uses TRBV5-1 with TRBJ2-6, with 9 nucleotides matching TRBD1. Sequencing used PBMCs. The TCR originated in a woman between 45 and 65 years old in good health and CMV-seronegative. CDR3 in amino acids: CASSWGDRAASGANVLTF. The DNA for the CDR3 is TGCGCCAGCAGCTGGGGGGACAGGGCCGCCTCTGGGGCCAACGTCCTGACTTTC.